What follows are 28 T cell receptor beta chains derived from one specimen sequenced in a study of blood T cells in healthy people across ages. The second PCR ran about 6 to 11 cycles with a sample-barcoded 5' primer and J-beta primers. MiXCR, run by TCRdb on the 5' RACE reads, gives a single entry per CDR3 protein. Of roughly 1.4 million distinct CDR3 sequences detected, 59% appear once; the ten largest clones hold about 6.7%. The specimen sequenced was blood. These receptor sequences come from a man in his late teens or twenties in good health.

V is TRBV29-1 and J is TRBJ1-4; D is ambiguous. CDR1 and CDR2 from the germline V gene are SQVTM and ANQGSEA. The CDR3 loop spans 11 amino acids. The V end lost 5 bases, the J end lost 8 bases, and 9 bases lay between the germline ends. The CDR3 DNA is TGCAGCGTTAACCGAGGAGAAAAACTGTTTTTT. Translation gives CSVNRGEKLFF.

This chain links TRBV4-3 with TRBJ1-5, with a tentative D call TRBD1 (5 bases). Germline V gene data show CDR1 as LGHNA and CDR2 as YSLEER. V was trimmed by 0 bases and J by 6 bases, leaving 15 bases between them. The CDR3 extends over 16 amino acids. The CDR3 spells CASSQDVLRGGQPQHF. The CDR3 DNA sequence: TGCGCCAGCAGCCAAGATGTTTTGAGGGGAGGTCAGCCCCAGCATTTT.

This chain links TRBV20-1 with TRBJ1-2; D not certain. V gave up 7 bases and J gave up 6 bases, with 9 bases separating them. Germline CDR1 reads DFQATT; CDR2 reads SNEGSKA (reference sequence). This CDR3 has 10 amino acids. CDR3 loop: CSVKQDGYTF. The CDR3 nucleotides are TGCAGTGTTAAGCAGGATGGCTACACCTTC.

This chain joins TRBV25-1 and TRBJ2-7; D is undetermined. CDR1 MGHDK and CDR2 SYGVNS come from the germline V gene. The CDR3 spans 15 residues. The V end lost 3 bases, the J end lost 2 bases, and 14 bases lay between the germline ends. The CDR3 sequence: CASSETQSSTYEQYF. The CDR3, as DNA: TGTGCCAGCAGTGAGACGCAGTCTTCAACCTACGAGCAGTACTTC.

This clonotype has a single count. The rearrangement uses TRBV12-3 or TRBV12-4 and TRBJ2-1; D remains unclear. V shed 1 base and J shed 3 bases, with 7 bases lying between them. The CDR3 totals 14 residues. The CDR3 bases are TGTGCCAGCAGTTTAGGGTTTGGCTACAATGAGCAGTTCTTC. Translation gives CASSLGFGYNEQFF.

The chain has TRBV15 and TRBJ2-3, with 7 bases fitting TRBD2. The CDR3 has 15 amino acids. CDR1 is LNHNV and CDR2 is YYDKDF in the germline V gene (reference sequence). V was clipped by 0 bases and J by 12 bases; unmatched bases: 12. The CDR3, as DNA: TGTGCCACCAGCAGAGAGGTCCGAGCGGGGCCAGAACAGTATTTT. Its translation: CATSREVRAGPEQYF.

V and J are TRBV7-9 and TRBJ2-3; the D is unclear. The CDR3 loop spans 16 amino acids. V was shortened by 5 bases and J by 2 bases, with 17 bases between the two germline ends. In germline, CDR1 is SEHNR, CDR2 FQNEAQ (reference sequence). In nucleotides, the CDR3 is TGTGCCAGCAGCGAGGCCCTGGCCACCTACACAGATACGCAGTATTTT. It translates to CASSEALATYTDTQYF.

This clonotype turned up a few times. The chain couples TRBV6-1 to TRBJ1-6; tentatively, D is TRBD1 (5 bases). Trimming shortened V by 0 bases and J by 14 bases, and 17 bases separated the two germline ends. This CDR3 has 15 amino acids. The germline gives CDR1 MNHNS, CDR2 SASEGT. This chain's CDR3 is CASSEAGTSGLALHF. As DNA, the CDR3 is TGTGCCAGCAGTGAAGCCGGGACCTCTGGTCTGGCCCTCCACTTT.

The CDR3 DNA follows: TGCGCCAGCAGCGAAAACGGACTAGCGGGCTCCCAAGAGACCCAGTACTTC. It translates to CASSENGLAGSQETQYF. The chain couples TRBV10-1 to TRBJ2-5, with 11 bases lining up with TRBD2. V trimming: 6 bases; J trimming: 1 base; junction bases outside the gene matches: 10. This CDR3 is built from 17 residues. Germline V gene sequence: CDR1 WNHNN, CDR2 SYGVQD (reference sequence).

This chain uses TRBV12-3 or TRBV12-4 with TRBJ2-3; 10 bases fit TRBD2. V shed 6 bases and J 2 bases; nucleotides not matched to a gene: 11. The CDR3 has 17 residues. The CDR3 sequence: CASSGSGTSVFTDTQYF. In nucleotides, the CDR3 is TGTGCCAGCAGCGGGTCTGGGACTAGCGTCTTCACAGATACGCAGTATTTT.

This sequence joins TRBV10-3 and TRBJ1-2; D may be TRBD1 (6 bases). Trimming left V 1 base short and J 2 bases short, with 8 bases between. This CDR3 has 14 amino acids. Germline loops: CDR1 ENHRY, CDR2 SYGVKD. The CDR3 DNA sequence: TGTGCCATCAGTGAGTTCACAGGGAACTATGGCTACACCTTC. Its protein product is CAISEFTGNYGYTF.

The rearrangement uses TRBV4-1 and TRBJ2-3; D gene uncertain. The CDR3 length is 14 residues. V was clipped by 7 bases and J by 5 bases, with 16 bases between them. In germline, CDR1 is MGHRA, CDR2 YSYEKL. The CDR3 coding sequence is TGCGCCAGCAACCCCAGCCCGGTTCAAGATACGCAGTATTTT. As protein: CASNPSPVQDTQYF.

This clonotype was observed a few times. The chain is built from TRBV6-1 and TRBJ2-3; 9 bases match TRBD2. The CDR3 extends over 17 amino acids. Germline V gene sequence: CDR1 MNHNS, CDR2 SASEGT. The J segment lost 4 bases and the V segment lost 8 bases, leaving 16 bases of the junction unmatched. CDR3 nucleotides: TGTGCCAGCTACCCTGACCCGGGACTAGCAGTAGCAGATACGCAGTATTTT. As protein: CASYPDPGLAVADTQYF.

J is TRBJ2-7 and V is TRBV29-1, with 8 bases lining up with TRBD2. The germline CDR1 and CDR2 sequences are SQVTM and ANQGSEA. CDR3 length equals 14 residues. Trimming took 6 bases from V and 9 from J; bases not matched to a gene: 16. The CDR3 coding sequence is TGCAGCGTAACAACCGGGAGGGAGATTACGGGGCAGTACTTC. The encoded protein is CSVTTGREITGQYF.

The rearrangement uses TRBV29-1 and TRBJ2-1; maybe TRBD2 (6 bases). V was trimmed by 4 bases and J by 10 bases, leaving 14 bases between them. CDR3 length: 12 amino acids. The germline V gene has CDR1 SQVTM and CDR2 ANQGSEA. CDR3 residues: CSVGGDSYEQFF. CDR3 in DNA: TGCAGCGTTGGGGGGGACTCCTACGAGCAGTTCTTC.

This clonotype turned up a few times. The CDR3 nucleotides are TGCGCCAGCAGCCAAGCCCCCGGGACTCCGACCTACAATGAGCAGTTCTTC. It encodes CASSQAPGTPTYNEQFF. V usage is TRBV4-3 and J usage is TRBJ2-1, with D perhaps TRBD2 (6 bases). Germline CDR1 reads LGHNA; CDR2 reads YSLEER. This CDR3 spans 17 amino acids. Between the trimmed V and J ends, which lost 1 base and 2 bases, there was a span of 15 bases.

This clonotype was detected a few times. The chain combines TRBV3-1 with TRBJ2-7, with D possibly matching TRBD2 (6 bases). CDR3 length equals 14 residues. Trimming shortened V by 1 base and J by 6 bases, and 13 bases separated the two germline ends. Germline V CDR1 and CDR2: LGHDT, YNNKEL (reference sequence). The CDR3 bases are TGTGCCAGCAGCCAAGTAGACGGGAGTAGCGAGCAGTACTTC. It encodes CASSQVDGSSEQYF.

The rearrangement joins TRBV11-1 to TRBJ2-1; possibly TRBD2 for D (6 bases). The CDR3 extends over 21 amino acids. Germline V CDR1 and CDR2: SGHAT, FQDESV (reference sequence). The V gene lost 7 bases and the J gene lost 4 bases, with 35 bases spanning the gap. The CDR3 protein is CASNFYPGGPRVVAGYNEQFF. DNA of the CDR3: TGTGCCAGCAACTTTTATCCCGGGGGTCCGCGGGTCGTCGCGGGGTACAATGAGCAGTTCTTC.

V gene TRBV4-1 combines with J gene TRBJ1-1; no firm D call. Germline CDR1 reads MGHRA; CDR2 reads YSYEKL. The V end lost 0 bases, the J end lost 7 bases, and 9 bases lay between the germline ends. The CDR3 contains 13 residues. DNA of the CDR3: TGCGCCAGCAGCCAAGATCGAAGTTATGAAGCTTTCTTT. Translation gives CASSQDRSYEAFF.

This clonotype appeared a few times. The gene calls are TRBV6-2 or TRBV6-3 and TRBJ1-6; 9 bases map to TRBD1. Germline CDR1 is MNHEY and CDR2 is SVGEGT. J lost 6 bases, V lost 5 bases, and 11 bases had no gene match. The CDR3 sequence is 17 residues long. The CDR3 loop is CASSTARDRVLNSPLHF. The CDR3 nucleotides read TGTGCCAGCAGTACCGCCCGGGACAGGGTTCTTAATTCACCCCTCCACTTT.

The gene calls are TRBV11-2 and TRBJ1-2; D not certain. The V gene's germline CDR1 is SGHAT and CDR2 FQNNGV. This CDR3 region has 15 residues. The V end was cut by 5 bases, the J end by 1 base, with 14 bases between. CDR3 residues: CASSPWAGNNYGYTF. In nucleotides, the CDR3 is TGTGCCAGCAGCCCATGGGCAGGAAATAACTATGGCTACACCTTC.

A few counts support this clonotype. The chain recombines TRBV29-1 with TRBJ2-3; D unresolved. Germline values: CDR1 SQVTM, CDR2 ANQGSEA. V lost 5 bases, J lost 5 bases, and 8 bases lay in between. The CDR3 consists of 11 residues. CDR3 sequence reads: CSVYIGDTQYF. The CDR3 DNA sequence: TGCAGCGTTTATATAGGAGATACGCAGTATTTT.

The gene calls are TRBV20-1 and TRBJ2-3; D unresolved. The CDR3 spans 13 residues. The V end was cut by 5 bases, the J end by 0 bases, with 9 bases between. Germline V gene sequence: CDR1 DFQATT, CDR2 SNEGSKA (reference sequence). The chain's CDR3 is CSAVSQSTDTQYF. The CDR3, as DNA: TGCAGTGCTGTAAGTCAGAGCACAGATACGCAGTATTTT.

This chain joins TRBV7-9 and TRBJ2-3; D is uncertain. The CDR3 consists of 15 residues. In germline, CDR1 is SEHNR, CDR2 FQNEAQ (reference sequence). V was cut by 1 base and J by 1 base, with 9 bases left in between. Written as DNA, the CDR3 is TGTGCCAGCAGCTTAGGACTCCAACGCACAGATACGCAGTATTTT. The encoded protein is CASSLGLQRTDTQYF.

On this clonotype itself: Given a much more abundant clone one base away, this may be a read error. V usage is TRBV20-1 and J usage is TRBJ2-5; 9 bases are shared with TRBD2. J gave up 11 bases and V 0 bases, and 13 bases lay outside the gene matches. The CDR3 consists of 15 residues. Germline CDR1 DFQATT, CDR2 SNEGSKA (reference sequence). In DNA, the CDR3 is TGCAGTGCTAGAGATTGGGTAGCGGGAGTCCATGAGCAGTACTTC. This sequence encodes CSARDWVAGVHEQYF.

DNA of the CDR3: TGCAGCGTCAAAAATCCTAGCCTGACTACCTACAATGAGCAGTTCTTC. As protein: CSVKNPSLTTYNEQFF. The chain employs TRBV29-1 and TRBJ2-1, with D perhaps matching TRBD2 (5 bases). This CDR3 contains 16 residues. The V end lost 6 bases, the J end lost 2 bases, and 20 bases lay between the germline ends. Per germline, CDR1 SQVTM and CDR2 ANQGSEA.

The sample holds one count of this clonotype. The rearrangement links TRBV5-5 to TRBJ2-2, with D possibly TRBD2 on 6 matching bases. The CDR3 is 16 amino acids. The germline V gene has CDR1 SGHKS and CDR2 YYEKEE (reference sequence). Trimming shortened V by 1 base and J by 4 bases, and 14 bases separated the two germline ends. The CDR3 DNA reads TGTGCCAGCAGCTTGCTCGGAGGGGCAGGCACCGGGGAGCTGTTTTTT. This codes for CASSLLGGAGTGELFF.

This clonotype has a handful of counts. The chain couples TRBV10-3 to TRBJ1-1, with a tentative D call TRBD1 (5 bases). Germline CDR1 ENHRY, CDR2 SYGVKD. CDR3 length equals 12 residues. V dropped 8 bases and J dropped 3 bases, with 10 bases sitting between them. The CDR3 nucleotides read TGTGCCATCCGACTAGGGGACACTGAAGCTTTCTTT. Translating it yields CAIRLGDTEAFF.